This T cell receptor beta chain was obtained from a study of blood T cell repertoires in COVID-19 (dated by TCRdb to between 2020 and 2021). In the study overall: Samples covering the acute and convalescent phases of COVID-19 were provided by collaborators in the United States, Italy and Spain. A de-identified subject ID, COVID-19 status, age in years and sex were almost always included in the sample metadata. The repertoires were released in a freely available public database meant as a resource for research on the immune response to SARS-CoV-2. Where available, HLA class I and class II types were taken from metadata supplied by the sample provider and were not determined by assay-based typing. The material from the prospective study consisted of cDNA or gDNA derived from T cells, B-cell-depleted T cells, or PBMCs. The dataset comprised deeply sampled blood TCRbeta repertoires from subjects exposed to, actively infected with, or recovered from COVID-19. Samples were obtained from the ongoing ImmuneRACE study (first 160 participants) and from 1,000 to 1,500 subjects provided by 6 global collaborators. The full study reports these points: How much clinical and demographic metadata was included differed by source and by participant, and the metadata was provided uncurated.

The immunoSEQ Assay, a bias-controlled multiplex PCR, was used to amplify TCRbeta CDR3 regions from genomic DNA. As for the authors' bioinformatics: The number of nucleated cells in each sample was estimated by amplification of reference gene primers within the assay. To quantify the absolute abundance of each unique TCRbeta CDR3 rearrangement, sequence reads were collapsed and filtered. For each sample, productive Simpson clonality was calculated as the square root of Simpson's diversity index across productive rearrangements. Held by TCRdb, this immuneACCESS table contains in-frame sequences only and omits some clones. Under half of the omission traces to an unresolved V gene where checked; the cause of the rest is unknown. V and J calls and clone size come straight from that table; D and trimming were deduced from the DNA. Across this sample there are under 30,000 clones, with over 85% seen only once. 3.5% to 4.5% of the sample is in the top ten clones.

Each collaborating institution followed its own protocols to collect whole blood in K2EDTA tubes. For TCRbeta analysis, collaborator samples were shipped as frozen whole blood, as isolated PBMCs, or as DNA extracted from either sample type. The CDR3 covers 15 residues, taking in both the cysteine and the phenylalanine. The DNA shown is the 45-base CDR3, in frame from base 1. Germline trimming: 0 bases from V, 5 bases from J; junction bases outside gene matches: 5. On this clone: It lacks a known antigen. No base quality values were provided; no much bigger clone lies one nucleotide off.

This clonotype was obtained from a human donor with active COVID-19. The donor label of this sample is uncertain. Source material: peripheral blood. This chain is built from TRBV23-1 and TRBJ2-5; 8 bases in between match TRBD2. TRBV23-1 is treated as an ORF (open reading frame) with a function not yet certain. The nucleotide sequence reads as follows: TGCGCCAGCAGTCAATCGGGCGGGGGGAAGGAGACCCAGTACTTC. Protein translation: CASSQSGGGKETQYF.